Below, 28 T cell receptor beta chains from the same sample are listed, as sequenced in a study of blood T cells in healthy people across ages. Combining a sample-barcoded 5' primer with a J-beta primer mix, a second PCR ran for 7 to 11 cycles. From the 5' RACE reads, TCRdb called clonotypes with MiXCR, one entry per CDR3 protein. The table records some 1.8 million distinct CDR3 sequences, more than 35% of them present only once. The sequencing sample was made of blood. Source of these receptors: a human donor in good health.

There are many counts of this clonotype. The gene calls are TRBV7-3 and TRBJ2-1, with D perhaps given as TRBD1 or TRBD2 (5 bases each). This CDR3 region has 16 residues. CDR1 is SGHTA, CDR2 FQGTGA, per germline. V lost 1 base, J lost 8 bases, and 18 bases lay in between. The CDR3 loop reads CASSLRGALDADEQFF. CDR3 nucleotides: TGTGCCAGCAGCTTAAGAGGGGCTCTGGATGCGGATGAGCAGTTCTTC. The full variable domain, with the rest looked up from reference TRBV7-3 and TRBJ2-1, is GAGVSQTPSNKVTEKGKYVELRCDPISGHTALYWYRQSLGQGPEFLIYFQGTGAADDSGLPNDRFFAVRPEGSVSTLKIQRTERGDSAVYLCASSLRGALDADEQFFGPGTRLTVL.

This clonotype appeared a few times. The gene calls are TRBV7-3 and TRBJ2-6; 12 bases line up with TRBD1. Trimming at V came to 5 bases and at J to 0 bases, leaving 5 bases not matched to a gene. In germline, CDR1 is SGHTA, CDR2 FQGTGA. The CDR3 length is 18 residues. Here the CDR3 DNA reads TGTGCCAGCAGCATGGGACAGGGGGCCTCCTCTGGGGCCAACGTCCTGACTTTC. Protein sequence: CASSMGQGASSGANVLTF. The full variable domain, in which reference TRBV7-3 and TRBJ2-6 provide the parts outside the CDR3, is GAGVSQTPSNKVTEKGKYVELRCDPISGHTALYWYRQSLGQGPEFLIYFQGTGAADDSGLPNDRFFAVRPEGSVSTLKIQRTERGDSAVYLCASSMGQGASSGANVLTFGAGSRLTVL.

This chain links TRBV4-1 with TRBJ1-2, with a possible D match to TRBD1 (5 bases). Trimming pared 0 bases from V and 4 bases from J, leaving 12 bases between. Germline lookup yields CDR1 MGHRA and CDR2 YSYEKL. CDR3 length equals 15 residues. CDR3 region: CASSQDLRDIYGYTF. CDR3 sequence (DNA): TGCGCCAGCAGCCAAGACCTCAGGGATATCTATGGCTACACCTTC.

J is TRBJ2-1 and V is TRBV28; D is unclear. The J call could be wrong; TRBJ2-7 is a better fit for the DNA end. Germline CDR1 MDHEN, CDR2 SYDVKM. CDR3 length: 14 amino acids. The chain's CDR3 is CASSFPGSYNEQYF. Here the CDR3 DNA reads TGTGCCAGCAGTTTCCCAGGCTCCTACAATGAGCAGTACTTC.

This clonotype has more than one count but fewer than ten. The V gene is TRBV28, the J gene TRBJ2-3; TRBD2 might be the D (5 bases). V was clipped by 8 bases and J by 6 bases, with 15 bases between them. CDR3 length: 13 amino acids. From germline, CDR1 is MDHEN and CDR2 SYDVKM. The CDR3 protein is CASGWTLQDTQYF. The CDR3 nucleotides read TGTGCCAGCGGGTGGACTCTCCAGGATACGCAGTATTTT.

Details on this clonotype: A read error may account for a junction end that differs from germline. J is TRBJ2-5 and V is TRBV7-7; no firm D call. The germline gives CDR1 SSHAT, CDR2 FNYEAQ (reference sequence). This CDR3 is built from 12 residues. CDR3 amino acids: CASSADQETQYF. The CDR3 bases are TGTGCTAGCAGCGCCGACCAAGAGACCCAGTACTTC.

This chain links TRBV5-6 with TRBJ2-5; the match to TRBD2 covers 10 bases. J was trimmed by 2 bases and V by 4 bases; bases with no gene match: 14. Germline lookup yields CDR1 SGHDT and CDR2 YYEEEE. This CDR3 region has 18 residues. CDR3 in amino acids: CASSPGLAVPNLQETQYF. As DNA, the CDR3 is TGTGCCAGCAGCCCTGGACTAGCGGTACCAAACCTTCAAGAGACCCAGTACTTC. Using reference TRBV5-6 and TRBJ2-5 for the parts outside the CDR3, the full variable domain is DAGVTQSPTHLIKTRGQQVTLRCSPKSGHDTVSWYQQALGQGPQFIFQYYEEEERQRGNFPDRFSGHQFPNYSSELNVNALLLGDSALYLCASSPGLAVPNLQETQYFGPGTRLLVL.

This clonotype was counted between two and nine times. The chain joins TRBV10-3 to TRBJ2-1; D gene uncertain. The germline gives CDR1 ENHRY, CDR2 SYGVKD. The CDR3 is made up of 13 amino acids. The ends were cut back, 0 bases at V and 7 bases at J, with 7 bases in the middle. Here the CDR3 DNA reads TGTGCCATCAGTGAGTCATCGGAGAATGAGCAGTTCTTC. It yields the protein CAISESSENEQFF.

The J gene is TRBJ2-5, the V gene TRBV6-6; 11 bases are shared with TRBD2. V was pared by 7 bases and J by 5 bases, with 6 bases of the junction left unmatched. The germline V gene has CDR1 MNHNY and CDR2 SVGAGI (reference sequence). The CDR3 contains 14 residues. CDR3 nucleotides: TGTGCCAGCAACCCGACTAGCGGGGAGGAGACCCAGTACTTC. Translating gives CASNPTSGEETQYF.

The V gene is TRBV10-3, the J gene TRBJ2-1; TRBD1 aligns across 7 bases. V shed 4 bases and J 4 bases; nucleotides not matched to a gene: 7. There are 15 residues in the CDR3. The germline V gene has CDR1 ENHRY and CDR2 SYGVKD. CDR3 bases: TGTGCCATCAGTGCCGAGGGGGCCTGGTACAATGAGCAGTTCTTC. The encoded protein is CAISAEGAWYNEQFF.

V gene TRBV27 combines with J gene TRBJ2-3; D unresolved. With 4 bases removed from V and 2 bases from J, the gap between germline ends came to 7 bases. The CDR3 has 13 amino acids. Looked up from germline, CDR1 is MNHEY and CDR2 is SMNVEV (reference sequence). CDR3 residues: CASSSWDTDTQYF. For the CDR3, the DNA is TGTGCCAGCAGTTCATGGGACACAGATACGCAGTATTTT.

This clonotype was counted only a few times. The gene calls are TRBV7-2 and TRBJ2-1, with D possibly TRBD2 on 7 matching bases. This CDR3 is 15 amino acids long. Germline CDR1 reads SGHTA; CDR2 reads FQGNSA. The V end was cut by 6 bases, the J end by 3 bases, with 15 bases between. The CDR3 is CASSLTGGNYNEQFF. The DNA for the CDR3 is TGTGCCAGCAGTCTAACGGGGGGCAACTACAATGAGCAGTTCTTC.

This clonotype was seen a handful of times. The chain is built from TRBV27 and TRBJ1-2; D is uncertain. Trimming removed 1 base at V and 2 bases at J, with 11 bases between. From germline, CDR1 is MNHEY and CDR2 SMNVEV (reference sequence). This CDR3 region has 15 residues. The DNA for the CDR3 is TGTGCCAGCAGTTTATTTCAAACTGGGAACTATGGCTACACCTTC. Translating it yields CASSLFQTGNYGYTF.

This clonotype was recorded a few times. The chain recombines TRBV12-3 or TRBV12-4 with TRBJ2-1; possibly TRBD2 for D (5 bases). Trimming took off 2 bases at V and 4 bases at J, with 15 bases between the two ends. This CDR3 is built from 16 residues. CDR3 sequence: CASSLQPGERYNEQFF. The CDR3 DNA is TGTGCCAGCAGTTTACAGCCCGGGGAGAGGTACAATGAGCAGTTCTTC.

The V and J genes are TRBV6-5 and TRBJ1-1; 8 bases fit TRBD1. This CDR3 comprises 14 residues. V was pared by 6 bases and J by 4 bases, with 7 bases of the junction left unmatched. Looked up from germline, CDR1 is MNHEY and CDR2 is SVGAGI. The CDR3 spells CASSGQGTGTEAFF. The CDR3 DNA follows: TGTGCCAGCAGCGGACAGGGTACGGGCACTGAAGCTTTCTTT.

This chain links TRBV3-1 with TRBJ2-1, with TRBD1 matching over 7 bases. The J segment lost 4 bases and the V segment lost 3 bases, leaving 3 bases of the junction unmatched. Germline CDR1 LGHDT, CDR2 YNNKEL (reference sequence). The CDR3 sequence is 14 residues long. CDR3 nucleotide sequence: TGTGCCAGCAGCCACCGGGACAGTTACAATGAGCAGTTCTTC. Encoded protein: CASSHRDSYNEQFF.

The chain couples TRBV5-6 to TRBJ2-7, with D perhaps being TRBD1 or TRBD2 (5 bases each). The end of the DNA fits TRBJ2-5 better, so the J call may be wrong. The CDR3 extends over 14 amino acids. Germline V gene data show CDR1 as SGHDT and CDR2 as YYEEEE. CDR3 sequence reads: CASGGWTVQETQYF. CDR3 nucleotide sequence: TGTGCCAGCGGGGGATGGACTGTACAAGAGACCCAGTACTTC.

This clonotype was seen once. The V gene is TRBV10-3, the J gene TRBJ2-5; D gene unclear. The J call may not be correct, given that the DNA end is closer to TRBJ2-7. CDR3 length: 13 residues. The germline V gene encodes CDR1 ENHRY and CDR2 SYGVKD. The CDR3 spells CAIQMCPAYEQYF. The CDR3 bases are TGTGCCATTCAGATGTGCCCAGCCTACGAGCAGTACTTC.

This clonotype was observed a handful of times. The rearrangement joins TRBV12-5 to TRBJ2-1; D gene unclear. The CDR3 is 16 residues long. Trimming shortened V by 7 bases and J by 0 bases, and 16 bases separated the two germline ends. Germline CDR1 is LGHNT and CDR2 is FRNRAP. Here the CDR3 reads CASAKSTVSSYNEQFF. CDR3 bases: TGTGCTAGTGCTAAATCCACAGTGAGCTCCTACAATGAGCAGTTCTTC.

The CDR3 loop is CASSPGAGGISYNEQFF. CDR3 DNA sequence: TGTGCCAGCTCACCAGGGGCGGGGGGCATCTCCTACAATGAGCAGTTCTTC. V and J are TRBV18 and TRBJ2-1, with 8 bases matching TRBD2. The V and J ends lost 2 bases and 0 bases, in that order; junction bases with no gene match: 6. The germline V gene encodes CDR1 KGHSH and CDR2 LQKENI. The CDR3 totals 17 residues.

This clonotype occurred a few times. A read error may account for a junction end that differs from germline. This chain links TRBV7-7 with TRBJ2-3; 7 nucleotides match TRBD1. The CDR3 length is 13 residues. Germline V gives CDR1 SSHAT, CDR2 FNYEAQ (reference sequence). CDR3 nucleotides: TGTGCTAGCACGACAGGGCCGCAAGATACGCAGTATTTT. Protein sequence: CASTTGPQDTQYF.

V gene TRBV5-1 combines with J gene TRBJ1-2; TRBD1 matches at 8 bases. CDR3 length: 16 amino acids. Germline V gene data show CDR1 as SGHRS and CDR2 as YFSETQ. After removal of 0 bases from V and 5 bases from J, the junction contained 9 bases not matched to a gene. The CDR3 DNA follows: TGCGCCAGCAGCTTGGTGGGCGGACAGGGAAGTTATGGCTACACCTTC. Translation gives CASSLVGGQGSYGYTF.

The rearrangement uses TRBV12-3 or TRBV12-4 and TRBJ2-7, with D tentatively TRBD2 (5 bases). The V end was cut by 6 bases, the J end by 5 bases, with 11 bases between. This CDR3 spans 12 amino acids. CDR3 coding DNA: TGTGCCAGCAGCTGGGAGTTGGACGAGCAGTACTTC. As protein: CASSWELDEQYF.

The gene calls are TRBV7-2 and TRBJ2-7; 14 nucleotides line up with TRBD2. Per germline, CDR1 SGHTA and CDR2 FQGNSA. Trimming removed 0 bases from V and 2 bases from J; junction bases left unmatched: 6. This CDR3 spans 18 amino acids. CDR3 protein: CASSLALGLAGGTYEQYF. DNA for the CDR3: TGTGCCAGCAGCTTAGCTCTCGGACTAGCGGGGGGCACCTACGAGCAGTACTTC.

The chain carries TRBV20-1 and TRBJ2-3; 10 nucleotides align to TRBD2. V lost 5 bases to trimming and J lost 4 bases; unmatched junction nucleotides: 6. This CDR3 has 14 amino acids. CDR1 and CDR2 (germline): DFQATT, SNEGSKA (reference sequence). CDR3 residues: CSAPPSGGADTQYF. CDR3 in DNA: TGCAGTGCTCCGCCTAGCGGGGGTGCAGATACGCAGTATTTT.

V and J are TRBV10-3 and TRBJ2-5; 8 positions agree with TRBD1. Germline assignment: CDR1 ENHRY and CDR2 SYGVKD. The CDR3 has 14 residues. The J segment lost 2 bases and the V segment lost 5 bases, leaving 4 bases of the junction unmatched. The chain's CDR3 is CAISPGQDQETQYF. The CDR3 DNA reads TGTGCCATCAGTCCGGGACAGGATCAAGAGACCCAGTACTTC.

This clonotype was observed a handful of times. The genes are TRBV4-3 and TRBJ2-7; the match to TRBD1 covers 10 bases. V lost 1 base to trimming and J lost 0 bases; unmatched junction nucleotides: 6. The CDR3 is made up of 17 amino acids. Germline CDR1 is LGHNA and CDR2 is YSLEER. In DNA, the CDR3 is TGCGCCAGCAGCCAAGGGGGGGGACAGGGGCTCTCCTACGAGCAGTACTTC. It translates to CASSQGGGQGLSYEQYF.

This clonotype was observed a handful of times. This chain joins TRBV5-6 and TRBJ2-3; maybe TRBD1 (6 bases). Per germline, CDR1 SGHDT and CDR2 YYEEEE. V was shortened by 3 bases and J by 2 bases, with 16 bases between the two germline ends. This CDR3 has 16 residues. CDR3 coding DNA: TGTGCCAGCAGCTCTGTAGGGACATACTACACAGATACGCAGTATTTT. It yields the protein CASSSVGTYYTDTQYF. Together with reference TRBV5-6 and TRBJ2-3, the CDR3 gives the full variable domain: DAGVTQSPTHLIKTRGQQVTLRCSPKSGHDTVSWYQQALGQGPQFIFQYYEEEERQRGNFPDRFSGHQFPNYSSELNVNALLLGDSALYLCASSSVGTYYTDTQYFGPGTRLTVL.